Here is one T cell receptor beta chain with its context. Germline CDR1 reads KGHDR; CDR2 reads SFDVKD. This CDR3 is 14 amino acids long. Trimming took 4 bases from V and 4 from J, leaving 11 bases between them. The data were taken from a study of blood T cell repertoires in COVID-19. The assay was immunoSEQ multiplex PCR, and TCRdb's table has in-frame clones only and misses some. Here the sample spans approximately 98,000 clones, 80% to 90% being singletons. This chain uses TRBV24-1 with TRBJ2-3; maybe TRBD2 (5 bases). This TCR came from a human donor in a cohort sampled during active COVID-19. Sequencing was done on a sample of peripheral blood. CDR3 sequence: CATSEGAGADTQYF. Here the CDR3 DNA reads TGTGCCACCAGTGAAGGTGCGGGCGCAGATACGCAGTATTTT.